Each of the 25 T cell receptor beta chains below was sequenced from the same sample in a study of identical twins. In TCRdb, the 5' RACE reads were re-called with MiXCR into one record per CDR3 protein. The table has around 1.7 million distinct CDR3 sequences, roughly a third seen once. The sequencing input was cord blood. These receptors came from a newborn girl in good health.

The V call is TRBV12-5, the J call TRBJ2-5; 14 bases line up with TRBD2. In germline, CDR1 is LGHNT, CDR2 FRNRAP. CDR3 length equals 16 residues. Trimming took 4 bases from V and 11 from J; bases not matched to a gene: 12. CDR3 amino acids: CASGSGLAGVWDEQYF. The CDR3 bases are TGTGCTAGTGGTTCGGGACTAGCGGGAGTATGGGATGAGCAGTACTTC.

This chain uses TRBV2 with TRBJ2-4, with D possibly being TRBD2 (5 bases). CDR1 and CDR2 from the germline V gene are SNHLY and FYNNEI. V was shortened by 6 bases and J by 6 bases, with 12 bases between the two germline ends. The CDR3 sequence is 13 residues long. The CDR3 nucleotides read TGTGCCAGCAGCGGGGAGAGCGGAAACATTCAGTACTTC. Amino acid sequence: CASSGESGNIQYF. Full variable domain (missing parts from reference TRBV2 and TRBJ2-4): EPEVTQTPSHQVTQMGQEVILRCVPISNHLYFYWYRQILGQKVEFLVSFYNNEISEKSEIFDDQFSVERPDGSNFTLKIRSTKLEDSAMYFCASSGESGNIQYFGAGTRLSVL.

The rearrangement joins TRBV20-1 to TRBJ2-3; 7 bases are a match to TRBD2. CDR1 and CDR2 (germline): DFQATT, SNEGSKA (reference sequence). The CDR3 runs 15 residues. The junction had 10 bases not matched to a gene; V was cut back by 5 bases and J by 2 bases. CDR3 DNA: TGCAGTGCTCAGAAAGGGCGGGAGTTCACAGATACGCAGTATTTT. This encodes CSAQKGREFTDTQYF.

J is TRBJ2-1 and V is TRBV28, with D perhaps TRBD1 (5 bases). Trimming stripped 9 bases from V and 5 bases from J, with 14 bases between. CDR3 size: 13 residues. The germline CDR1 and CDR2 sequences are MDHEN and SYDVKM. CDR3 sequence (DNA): TGTGCCAGAAACGAGACAGAAGACAATGAGCAGTTCTTC. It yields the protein CARNETEDNEQFF.

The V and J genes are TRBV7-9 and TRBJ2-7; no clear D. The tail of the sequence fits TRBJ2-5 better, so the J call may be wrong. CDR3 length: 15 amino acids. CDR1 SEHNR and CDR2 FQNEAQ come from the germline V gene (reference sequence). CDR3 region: CASSLDSSLQETQYF. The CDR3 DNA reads TGTGCCAGCAGCTTAGATTCCAGCCTCCAAGAGACCCAGTACTTC.

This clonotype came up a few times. The CDR3 DNA follows: TGTGCCAGCAGCAAAAGGGGACAGAACACTGAAGCTTTCTTT. Translating it yields CASSKRGQNTEAFF. The chain joins TRBV21-1 to TRBJ1-1; the table's TRBD1 call for D was not verified on the DNA. TRBV21-1 is a documented pseudogene. This CDR3 contains 14 residues.

In nucleotides, the CDR3 is TGTGCCATCTCGGGACTCTCCGCGAACACCGGGGAGCTGTTTTTT. Its protein is CAISGLSANTGELFF. This chain joins TRBV10-3 and TRBJ2-2, with a tentative D call TRBD2 (6 bases). Germline loops: CDR1 ENHRY, CDR2 SYGVKD. This CDR3 contains 15 residues. Deletions cut 8 bases from V and 0 bases from J, with 13 bases between.

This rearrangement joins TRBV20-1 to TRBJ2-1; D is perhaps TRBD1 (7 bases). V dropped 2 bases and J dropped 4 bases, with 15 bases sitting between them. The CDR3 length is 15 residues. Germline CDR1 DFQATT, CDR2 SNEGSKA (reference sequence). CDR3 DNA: TGCAGTGCTAGACCCCAGGGGGACTTGTACAATGAGCAGTTCTTC. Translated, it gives CSARPQGDLYNEQFF.

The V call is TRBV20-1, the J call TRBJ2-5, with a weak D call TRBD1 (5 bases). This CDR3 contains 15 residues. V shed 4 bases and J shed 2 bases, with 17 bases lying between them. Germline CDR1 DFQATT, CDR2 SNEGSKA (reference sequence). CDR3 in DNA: TGCAGTGCTAAAGGGGAACTTTCCCAACAAGAGACCCAGTACTTC. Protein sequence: CSAKGELSQQETQYF.

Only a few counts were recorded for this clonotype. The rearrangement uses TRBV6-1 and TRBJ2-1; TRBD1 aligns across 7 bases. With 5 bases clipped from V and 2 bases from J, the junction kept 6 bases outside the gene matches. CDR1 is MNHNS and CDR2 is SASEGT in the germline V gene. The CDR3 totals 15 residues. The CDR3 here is CASSIGTVPYNEQFF. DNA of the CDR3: TGTGCCAGCAGTATAGGGACAGTACCCTACAATGAGCAGTTCTTC.

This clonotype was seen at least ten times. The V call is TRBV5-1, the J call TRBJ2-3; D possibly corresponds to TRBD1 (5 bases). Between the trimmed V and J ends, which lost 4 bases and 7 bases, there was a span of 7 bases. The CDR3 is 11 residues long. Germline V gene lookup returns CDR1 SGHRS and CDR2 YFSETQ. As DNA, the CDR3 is TGCGCCAGCAGCGACAGAAATACGCAGTATTTT. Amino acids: CASSDRNTQYF.

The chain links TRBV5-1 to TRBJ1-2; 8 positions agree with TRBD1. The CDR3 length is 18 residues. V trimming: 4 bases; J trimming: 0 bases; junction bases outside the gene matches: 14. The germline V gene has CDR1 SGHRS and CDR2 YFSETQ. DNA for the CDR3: TGCGCCAGCAGCCCCAAGACAGGGGCGACGTTAGCTAACTATGGCTACACCTTC. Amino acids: CASSPKTGATLANYGYTF. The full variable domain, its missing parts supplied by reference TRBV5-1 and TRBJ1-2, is KAGVTQTPRYLIKTRGQQVTLSCSPISGHRSVSWYQQTPGQGLQFLFEYFSETQRNKGNFPGRFSGRQFSNSRSEMNVSTLELGDSALYLCASSPKTGATLANYGYTFGSGTRLTVV.

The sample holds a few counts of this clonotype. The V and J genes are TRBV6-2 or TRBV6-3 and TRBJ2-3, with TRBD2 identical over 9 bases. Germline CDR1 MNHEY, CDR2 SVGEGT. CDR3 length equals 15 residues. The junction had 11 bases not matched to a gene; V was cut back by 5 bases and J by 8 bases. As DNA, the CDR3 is TGTGCCAGCAGTGCGACTAGCGGATACCTCTCTACGCAGTATTTT. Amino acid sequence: CASSATSGYLSTQYF.

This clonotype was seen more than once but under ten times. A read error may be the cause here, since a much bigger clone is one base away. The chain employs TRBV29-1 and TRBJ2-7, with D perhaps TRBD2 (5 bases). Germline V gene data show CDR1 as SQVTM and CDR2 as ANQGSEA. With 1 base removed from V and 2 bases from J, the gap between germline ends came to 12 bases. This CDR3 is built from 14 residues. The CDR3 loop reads CSVEGGLVPYEQYF. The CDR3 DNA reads TGCAGCGTTGAAGGAGGGCTGGTACCCTACGAGCAGTACTTC.

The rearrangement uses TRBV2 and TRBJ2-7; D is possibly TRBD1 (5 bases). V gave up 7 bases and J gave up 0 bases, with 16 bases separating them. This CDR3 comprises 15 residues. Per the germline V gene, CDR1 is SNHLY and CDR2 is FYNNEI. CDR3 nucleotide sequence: TGTGCCAGCAAGCCTACCCCAGACAGCTCCTACGAGCAGTACTTC. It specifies CASKPTPDSSYEQYF.

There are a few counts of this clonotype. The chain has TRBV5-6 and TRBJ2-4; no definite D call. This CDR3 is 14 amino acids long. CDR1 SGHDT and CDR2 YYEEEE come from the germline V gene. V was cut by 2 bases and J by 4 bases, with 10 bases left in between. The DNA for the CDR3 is TGTGCCAGCAGCTTTCGAAGGGCGAAAAACATTCAGTACTTC. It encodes CASSFRRAKNIQYF.

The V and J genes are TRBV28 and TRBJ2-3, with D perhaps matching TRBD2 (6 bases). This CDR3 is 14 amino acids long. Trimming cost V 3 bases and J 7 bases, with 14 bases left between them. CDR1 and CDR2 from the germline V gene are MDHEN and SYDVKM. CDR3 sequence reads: CASSFGGLRYTQYF. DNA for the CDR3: TGTGCCAGCAGTTTCGGAGGGTTACGGTATACGCAGTATTTT.

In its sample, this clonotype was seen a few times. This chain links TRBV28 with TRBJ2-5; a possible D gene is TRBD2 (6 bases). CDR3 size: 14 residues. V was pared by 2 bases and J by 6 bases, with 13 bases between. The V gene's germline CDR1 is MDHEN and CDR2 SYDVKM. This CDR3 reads CASSLGGTGKTQYF. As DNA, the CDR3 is TGTGCCAGCAGTTTAGGGGGGACCGGTAAGACCCAGTACTTC.

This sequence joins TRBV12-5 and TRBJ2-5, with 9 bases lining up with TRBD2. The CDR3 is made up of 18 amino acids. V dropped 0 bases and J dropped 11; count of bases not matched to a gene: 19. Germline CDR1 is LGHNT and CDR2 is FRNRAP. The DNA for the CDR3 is TGTGCTAGTGGTTTGGTACCTAGCGGGATTTCTTCCTACAATGAGCAGTACTTC. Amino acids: CASGLVPSGISSYNEQYF.

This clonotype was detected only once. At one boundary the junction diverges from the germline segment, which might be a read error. The CDR3, as DNA: TGCAGTGCTAGGGGGGCTCTTTTCTCCTACAGTGAGCAGTTCTTC. It translates to CSARGALFSYSEQFF. This sequence joins TRBV20-1 and TRBJ2-1; TRBD1 is a possible D gene (6 bases). The germline V gene has CDR1 DFQATT and CDR2 SNEGSKA (reference sequence). This CDR3 region has 15 residues.

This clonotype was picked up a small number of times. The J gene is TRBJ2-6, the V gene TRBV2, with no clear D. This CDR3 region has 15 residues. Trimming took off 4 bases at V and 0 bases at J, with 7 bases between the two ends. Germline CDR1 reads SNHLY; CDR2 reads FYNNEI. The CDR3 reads CASSGTVSGANVLTF. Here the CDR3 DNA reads TGTGCCAGCAGTGGTACAGTCTCTGGGGCCAACGTCCTGACTTTC. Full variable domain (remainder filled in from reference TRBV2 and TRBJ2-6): EPEVTQTPSHQVTQMGQEVILRCVPISNHLYFYWYRQILGQKVEFLVSFYNNEISEKSEIFDDQFSVERPDGSNFTLKIRSTKLEDSAMYFCASSGTVSGANVLTFGAGSRLTVL.

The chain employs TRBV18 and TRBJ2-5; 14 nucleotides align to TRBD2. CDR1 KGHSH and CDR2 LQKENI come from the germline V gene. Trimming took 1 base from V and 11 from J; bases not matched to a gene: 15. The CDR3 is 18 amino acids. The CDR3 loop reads CASSPLPVTGTSGSKQYF. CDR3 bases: TGTGCCAGCTCACCACTACCGGTTACCGGGACTAGCGGGAGCAAACAGTACTTC. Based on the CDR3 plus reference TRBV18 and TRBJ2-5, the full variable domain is NAGVMQNPRHLVRRRGQEARLRCSPMKGHSHVYWYRQLPEEGLKFMVYLQKENIIDESGMPKERFSAEFPKEGPSILRIQQVVRGDSAAYFCASSPLPVTGTSGSKQYFGPGTRLLVL.

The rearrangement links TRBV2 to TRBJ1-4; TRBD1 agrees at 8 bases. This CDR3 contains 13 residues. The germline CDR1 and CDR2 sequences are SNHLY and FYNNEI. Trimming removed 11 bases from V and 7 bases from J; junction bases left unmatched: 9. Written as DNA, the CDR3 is TGTGCCTCAGCCGCACAGGGGGGTGAAAAACTGTTTTTT. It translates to CASAAQGGEKLFF.

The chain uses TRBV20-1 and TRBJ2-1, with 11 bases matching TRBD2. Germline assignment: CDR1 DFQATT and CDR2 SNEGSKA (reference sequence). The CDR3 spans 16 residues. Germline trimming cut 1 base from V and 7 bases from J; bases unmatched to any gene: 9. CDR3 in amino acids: CSARAEWGLAANEQFF. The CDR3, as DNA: TGCAGTGCTAGAGCCGAATGGGGACTAGCGGCGAATGAGCAGTTCTTC.

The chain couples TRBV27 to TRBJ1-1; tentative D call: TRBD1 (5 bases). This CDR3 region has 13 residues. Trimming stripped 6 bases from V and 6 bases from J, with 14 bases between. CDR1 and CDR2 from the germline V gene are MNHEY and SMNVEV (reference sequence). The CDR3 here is CASSQAGTAEAFF. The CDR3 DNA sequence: TGTGCCAGCAGCCAAGCCGGGACGGCTGAAGCTTTCTTT.